These T cell receptor beta chains were read from a single sample in a study of shared clonotypes between healthy human individuals. This table comes from immunoSEQ multiplex PCR, and its TCRdb copy is limited to in-frame clones, with some not included. The sample records some 2,400,000 clones, 90% to 97% being singletons. Sequenced sample: naive CD4+ T cells sorted from blood. The receptor set was obtained from a man aged 18 to 29 in good health. Each CDR3 is given with its conserved first and last residue. A D gene is named only where the DNA matches it firmly. Expanded clones get a size class; other rows say once, few or many, or leave the size out.

d_gene | j_gene | abundance | v_gene | CDR3aa | CDR3nt
. | TRBJ2-1 | . | TRBV2 | CASVASNEQFF | TGTGCCAGCGTCGCGAGCAATGAGCAGTTCTTC
. | TRBJ1-4 | . | TRBV6-5 | CASSARTVANEKLFF | TGTGCCAGCAGTGCGAGGACAGTTGCTAATGAAAAACTGTTTTTT
TRBD1 | TRBJ1-6 | . | TRBV30 | CACTNPGQGHPPLHF | TGTGCCTGTACCAATCCGGGACAGGGCCACCCACCCCTCCACTTT
. | TRBJ2-7 | . | TRBV5-8 | CASTLGQGSYEQYF | TGTGCCAGCACCTTGGGGCAGGGATCCTACGAGCAGTACTTC
. | TRBJ2-7 | . | TRBV20-1 | CSASRGHEQYF | TGCAGTGCTAGCAGGGGCCACGAGCAGTACTTC
TRBD2 | TRBJ2-3 | . | TRBV10-3 | CAIKAGGRDTQYF | TGTGCCATCAAAGCGGGAGGGCGAGATACGCAGTATTTT
TRBD2 | TRBJ2-7 | . | TRBV27 | CASSSPASGSYEQYF | TGTGCCAGCAGTTCGCCTGCTAGCGGGAGCTACGAGCAGTACTTC
TRBD1 | TRBJ1-2 | few | TRBV5-6 | CASSQGRGPGGYTF | TGTGCCAGCAGCCAAGGCAGGGGGCCGGGTGGCTACACCTTC
. | TRBJ1-2 | . | TRBV12-5 | CASGLVAGPYGYTF | TGTGCTAGTGGTTTGGTAGCGGGGCCCTATGGCTACACCTTC
TRBD2 | TRBJ2-7 | . | TRBV6-1 | CASRTVPGGQYF | TGTGCCAGCAGGACCGTCCCGGGAGGGCAGTACTTC
. | TRBJ2-7 | . | TRBV5-1 | CASNDGGQGSYEQYF | TGCGCCAGCAACGACGGAGGGCAGGGTTCCTACGAGCAGTACTTC
. | TRBJ1-4 | . | TRBV7-9 | CASSPGEENEKLFF | TGTGCCAGCAGCCCGGGGGAAGAGAATGAAAAACTGTTTTTT
TRBD2 | TRBJ2-3 | . | TRBV18 | CASSPLTSGGPGDTQYF | TGTGCCAGCTCACCCCTGACTAGCGGGGGCCCCGGGGATACGCAGTATTTT
. | TRBJ2-7 | . | TRBV19 | CASSIDGGLSYEQYF | TGTGCCAGTAGTATAGATGGGGGCCTCTCCTACGAGCAGTACTTC
TRBD1 | TRBJ2-7 | . | TRBV19 | CASRRQGSSYEQYF | TGTGCCAGTAGGAGACAGGGGAGCTCCTACGAGCAGTACTTC
. | TRBJ2-7 | . | TRBV27 | CASTSPGTPPYEQYF | TGTGCCAGCACCTCACCGGGGACTCCTCCCTACGAGCAGTACTTC
. | TRBJ2-7 | once | TRBV5-4 | CASSVGGLSYEQYF | TGTGCCAGCAGCGTCGGGGGGCTCTCCTACGAGCAGTACTTC
TRBD2 | TRBJ2-3 | . | TRBV6-6 | CASSWGGTNTDTQYF | TGTGCCAGCAGTTGGGGGGGGACTAACACAGATACGCAGTATTTT
TRBD1 | TRBJ2-6 | once | TRBV9 | CASSGGQGWSGANVLTF | TGTGCCAGCAGCGGAGGACAGGGTTGGTCTGGGGCCAACGTCCTGACTTTC
. | TRBJ1-1 | . | TRBV29-1 | CSVGGGTMNTEAFF | TGCAGCGTAGGAGGGGGGACCATGAACACTGAAGCTTTCTTT
. | TRBJ1-2 | . | TRBV5-6 | CASSLRTAYGYTF | TGTGCCAGCAGCTTAAGGACAGCCTATGGCTACACCTTC
TRBD2 | TRBJ2-1 | . | TRBV5-1 | CASSLAGPNNEQFF | TGCGCCAGCAGCTTAGCGGGGCCAAACAATGAGCAGTTCTTC
. | TRBJ1-1 | . | TRBV6-5 | CASSYSSNMNTEAFF | TGTGCCAGCAGTTACTCGAGCAACATGAACACTGAAGCTTTCTTT
TRBD2 | TRBJ2-3 | . | TRBV18 | CASSQTSGSSDTQYF | TGTGCCAGCTCACAGACTAGCGGGAGTTCAGATACGCAGTATTTT
TRBD2 | TRBJ2-7 | . | TRBV7-2 | CASSFPREMGLAGLYEQYF | TGTGCCAGCAGCTTTCCCAGGGAAATGGGACTAGCGGGACTCTACGAGCAGTACTTC
. | TRBJ2-7 | . | TRBV7-9 | CASSRDILTYEQYF | TGTGCCAGCAGCCGGGACATACTTACCTACGAGCAGTACTTC
TRBD2 | TRBJ2-7 | once | TRBV11-1 | CASSDLGTSGRSKPYEQYF | TGTGCCAGCAGCGACCTAGGGACTAGCGGGAGGTCCAAACCCTACGAGCAGTACTTC
TRBD2 | TRBJ2-5 | . | TRBV7-9 | CASRPRPSGGSQETQYF | TGTGCCAGCAGACCCCGTCCTAGCGGGGGCTCCCAAGAGACCCAGTACTTC
TRBD2 | TRBJ2-7 | . | TRBV7-9 | CASSPRGGTYEQYF | TGTGCCAGCAGCCCCCGGGGGGGGACCTACGAGCAGTACTTC
. | TRBJ1-2 | once | TRBV5-8 | CATGNREANYGYTF | TGTGCCACGGGGAACAGGGAGGCTAACTATGGCTACACCTTC
. | TRBJ2-7 | . | TRBV6-1 | CASESSSYEQYF | TGTGCCAGCGAAAGCAGCTCCTACGAGCAGTACTTC
. | TRBJ1-2 | . | TRBV5-4 | CASSARATLNYGYTF | TGTGCCAGCAGCGCGCGGGCCACCCTTAACTATGGCTACACCTTC
. | TRBJ2-7 | . | TRBV30 | CAWSVDGGIFEQYF | TGTGCCTGGAGTGTAGACGGGGGAATCTTCGAGCAGTACTTC
. | TRBJ1-5 | . | TRBV5-5 | CASRVGQNSNQPQHF | TGTGCCAGCAGAGTGGGGCAGAATAGCAATCAGCCCCAGCATTTT
TRBD1 | TRBJ2-4 | . | TRBV7-9 | CASSTTGGAKVIQYF | TGTGCCAGCAGCACGACAGGGGGCGCAAAGGTCATTCAGTACTTC
. | TRBJ1-6 | . | TRBV10-3 | CAISGGSNSPLHF | TGTGCCATCAGCGGTGGATCGAATTCACCCCTCCACTTT
TRBD1 | TRBJ1-4 | . | TRBV30 | CACLDRNEKLFF | TGTGCCTGTTTGGACAGGAATGAAAAACTGTTTTTT
TRBD2 | TRBJ2-1 | . | TRBV5-1 | CASSSSKAPGSGGNEQFF | TGCGCCAGCAGCTCGTCAAAAGCCCCCGGGTCGGGGGGTAATGAGCAGTTCTTC
. | TRBJ2-7 | . | TRBV6-1 | CASGEGEYEQYF | TGTGCCAGCGGGGAGGGGGAGTACGAGCAGTACTTC
. | TRBJ2-5 | . | TRBV28 | CAAGQLQETQYF | TGTGCCGCGGGACAGCTCCAAGAGACCCAGTACTTC
. | TRBJ1-1 | . | TRBV9 | CASSVGDNSLEAFF | TGTGCCAGCAGCGTAGGGGACAATTCATTAGAAGCTTTCTTT
. | TRBJ2-1 | . | TRBV11-2 | CASSFLGGYEQFF | TGTGCCAGCAGCTTTCTTGGGGGATATGAGCAGTTCTTC
TRBD1 | TRBJ1-1 | . | TRBV30 | CAWSLQGLTEAFF | TGTGCCTGGAGTTTACAGGGGCTCACTGAAGCTTTCTTT
. | TRBJ1-2 | . | TRBV6-5 | CASRRNRENYGYTF | TGTGCCAGCAGGAGAAACAGGGAGAACTATGGCTACACCTTC
TRBD2 | TRBJ2-5 | . | TRBV6-1 | CATRAGGQETQYF | TGTGCCACCCGCGCGGGGGGTCAAGAGACCCAGTACTTC
. | TRBJ1-1 | . | TRBV6-1 | CASSKGTPNTEAFF | TGTGCCAGCAGTAAGGGGACTCCAAACACTGAAGCTTTCTTT
TRBD2 | TRBJ2-1 | . | TRBV11-2 | CASSVVAGGLSSYNEQFF | TGTGCCAGCAGCGTAGTAGCGGGAGGGCTCAGCTCCTACAATGAGCAGTTCTTC
. | TRBJ2-2 | . | TRBV9 | CASSVGVGRSGELFF | TGTGCCAGCAGTGTCGGGGTTGGTAGGTCCGGGGAGCTGTTTTTT
. | TRBJ1-2 | . | TRBV19 | CASSMGPPNYGYTF | TGTGCCAGTAGTATGGGTCCCCCTAACTATGGCTACACCTTC